Below are 9 T cell receptor beta chains sequenced from a single sample in a study of beta chain features in type 1 diabetes (dated by TCRdb to 2017 to 2018). Broader findings and caveats from the paper: In all four CD4+ subsets, TCRB CDR3 length was moderately but significantly shorter in type 1 diabetes patients.

These receptors have no identified antigens. The library was obtained by the immunoSEQ multiplex PCR assay. The High Capacity cDNA Reverse Transcription Kit was used to reverse transcribe all of the isolated RNA, meaning that expressed TCRB transcripts were what got sequenced. The clones in this table, taken by TCRdb from immuneACCESS, are in-frame only. Not every clone is retained; where verified, under half of the shortfall comes from an unresolved V gene, and the cause of the rest is unknown. In this sample the table shows roughly 300,000 clones, roughly an eighth of which occur a single time. Together, the top ten hold more than 0.015% of the sample. The sample was naive CD4+ T cells from blood. The cell subset or site label on this specimen signifies: true naive CD4+ T cells. The receptors stem from a young man with type 1 diabetes.

This sequence joins TRBV18 and TRBJ1-5; TRBD1 might be the D (5 bases). V lost 6 bases to trimming and J lost 3 bases, with 18 bases between them. In germline, CDR1 is KGHSH, CDR2 LQKENI. CDR3 length: 16 amino acids. The CDR3 loop is CASSPVQGGDNQPQHF. CDR3 nucleotide sequence: TGTGCCAGCTCCCCAGTCCAGGGTGGGGACAATCAGCCCCAGCATTTT.

This clone has only a few counts. This chain connects TRBV4-3 to TRBJ2-1, with 12 bases fitting TRBD2. Germline V gene sequence: CDR1 LGHNA, CDR2 YSLEER. V was clipped by 2 bases and J by 8 bases; unmatched bases: 16. The length of the CDR3 is 19 residues. For the CDR3, the DNA is TGCGCCAGCAGCCAAACTAGGGCTAGCGGGAGGGTCGGCGTAGATGAGCAGTTCTTC. It codes for CASSQTRASGRVGVDEQFF.

Only a few counts were recorded for this clone. The chain combines TRBV7-3 with TRBJ2-1; TRBD2 agrees at 7 bases. V gave up 3 bases and J gave up 2 bases; unmatched junction bases: 1. Germline CDR1 and CDR2: SGHTA and FQGTGA. The length of the CDR3 is 14 residues. The CDR3 bases are TGTGCCAGCAGCTTCAGCGGGGCCTACAATGAGCAGTTCTTC. It is translated as CASSFSGAYNEQFF.

V and J are TRBV7-2 and TRBJ1-3; a possible D gene is TRBD1 (5 bases). Between the trimmed V and J ends, which lost 1 base and 0 bases, there was a span of 7 bases. Germline CDR1 and CDR2: SGHTA and FQGNSA. The CDR3 contains 15 residues. CDR3 nucleotides: TGTGCCAGCAGCTTAGGACAGAGCTCTGGAAACACCATATATTTT. Its protein is CASSLGQSSGNTIYF.

The chain is built from TRBV5-1 and TRBJ2-1; a weak D match, TRBD2 (6 bases). The CDR3 runs to 15 residues. Trimming took off 0 bases at V and 2 bases at J, with 9 bases between the two ends. Germline CDR1 is SGHRS and CDR2 is YFSETQ. The CDR3 sequence is CASSLVSGAYNEQFF. CDR3 DNA sequence: TGCGCCAGCAGCTTGGTTAGCGGAGCCTACAATGAGCAGTTCTTC. Filled out from reference TRBV5-1 and TRBJ2-1, the complete variable domain reads KAGVTQTPRYLIKTRGQQVTLSCSPISGHRSVSWYQQTPGQGLQFLFEYFSETQRNKGNFPGRFSGRQFSNSRSEMNVSTLELGDSALYLCASSLVSGAYNEQFFGPGTRLTVL.

This clone was counted only a few times. This chain uses TRBV9 with TRBJ2-3, with D possibly TRBD1 on 5 matching bases. The V gene lost 3 bases and the J gene lost 0 bases, with 5 bases spanning the gap. The CDR3 is 13 residues long. CDR1 is SGDLS and CDR2 is YYNGEE in the germline V gene. The CDR3 loop is CASSEGSTDTQYF. CDR3 DNA: TGTGCCAGCAGCGAGGGGAGCACAGATACGCAGTATTTT.

This clone has just a few counts. The genes are TRBV5-1 and TRBJ2-1, with 13 bases aligning to TRBD2. Looked up from germline, CDR1 is SGHRS and CDR2 is YFSETQ. This CDR3 has 16 amino acids. V dropped 3 bases and J dropped 2; count of bases not matched to a gene: 2. The DNA for the CDR3 is TGCGCCAGCAGCTGGGGGACTAGCGGGACCTACAATGAGCAGTTCTTC. Translated, it gives CASSWGTSGTYNEQFF.

The chain joins TRBV30 to TRBJ2-4; TRBD1 matches at 10 bases. The germline V gene encodes CDR1 GTSNPN and CDR2 SVGIG (reference sequence). J gave up 3 bases and V 5 bases, and 19 bases lay outside the gene matches. The CDR3 totals 19 residues. The CDR3 region is CAWSERGQGLSLYKNIQYF. In nucleotides, the CDR3 is TGTGCCTGGTCCGAGAGGGGACAGGGGCTTTCATTATACAAAAACATTCAGTACTTC. The full variable domain, rest sourced from reference TRBV30 and TRBJ2-4, is SQTIHQWPATLVQPVGSPLSLECTVEGTSNPNLYWYRQAAGRGLQLLFYSVGIGQISSEVPQNLSASRPQDRQFILSSKKLLLSDSGFYLCAWSERGQGLSLYKNIQYFGAGTRLSVL.

V usage is TRBV2 and J usage is TRBJ1-3; a weak D match, TRBD1 (6 bases). The CDR3 has 14 residues. Germline loops: CDR1 SNHLY, CDR2 FYNNEI. The V and J ends lost 7 bases and 0 bases respectively, with 10 bases between them. The CDR3 protein is CASNPTGSGNTIYF. The CDR3 bases are TGTGCCAGCAACCCGACAGGCTCTGGAAACACCATATATTTT.